This T cell receptor beta chain was recorded in a study of blood T cell repertoires in COVID-19. Overall study context: COVID-19 samples from acute and convalescent phases originated in the United States, Italy and Spain. Sources were T cells, B-cell-depleted T cells, or PBMCs; the material itself was cDNA or gDNA.

V lost 3 bases to trimming and J lost 1 base; unmatched junction nucleotides: 5. The CDR3 sequence is 15 residues long. Germline CDR1 is KGHSH and CDR2 is LQKENI. In the study's own analysis: Nucleated cell number was recorded as an estimate derived from reference gene primer amplification. The assay was immunoSEQ multiplex PCR, and TCRdb's table has in-frame clones only and misses some. V, J and clone size derive from that table, while D and trimming were established from the DNA sequence. The sample lists over 85,000 clones, about 91% seen once, with roughly 8.7% in the top ten. Sequenced input: peripheral blood. The J gene is TRBJ2-5, the V gene TRBV18; 7 positions match TRBD1. The sequence was obtained from a woman in her seventies with acute or convalescent COVID-19. The CDR3 DNA sequence: TGTGCCAGCTCACCGGAACAGGGGCTCCAAGAGACCCAGTACTTC. Protein product: CASSPEQGLQETQYF.